The 5 T cell receptor beta chains in this list originate from one sample, sequenced in a study of T cells in Graves' hyperthyroidism and ophthalmopathy (dated by TCRdb to about 2019). Libraries were built with multiplex PCR. Reads for this sample came from an Illumina HiSeq 2000. TCR beta CDR3 regions were amplified from RNA transcripts. A first-round RT-PCR of the TCR CDR3 used the HTBI primer set with the Qiagen OneStep RT-PCR kit. The raw public reads went through TCRdb reprocessing: fastp at Q25, MiXCR clone calling, in-frame beta chains kept. Rows matching on CDR3 protein sequence are summarized as one entry with the most common DNA and genes. The sample table holds approximately 530,000 distinct CDR3 sequences, of which roughly 21% were seen once. Of the sample, about 50% falls within the top ten clones. Sample: blood. The receptors stem from a man aged 40-55 years with Graves' ophthalmopathy.

This clonotype was recorded a few times. The chain couples TRBV7-3 to TRBJ2-2; D gene ambiguous. The germline V gene encodes CDR1 SGHTA and CDR2 FQGTGA. V lost 4 bases and J 6 bases, leaving 6 bases between the germline ends. This CDR3 comprises 12 residues. CDR3 loop: CASSYTAGELFF. The CDR3 nucleotides are TGTGCCAGCAGCTATACGGCCGGGGAGCTGTTTTTT.

This clonotype was counted at least ten times. The chain combines TRBV5-6 with TRBJ2-1; 10 bases align to TRBD2. Germline V lookup: CDR1 SGHDT, CDR2 YYEEEE. J gave up 8 bases and V 1 base, and 6 bases lay outside the gene matches. The CDR3 is 15 amino acids. CDR3: CASSLNPSGGYEQFF. The CDR3 DNA follows: TGTGCCAGCAGCTTGAATCCTAGCGGGGGATATGAGCAGTTCTTC.

Only a few counts were recorded for this clonotype. The chain joins TRBV19 to TRBJ2-1; D may be TRBD1 (5 bases). This CDR3 spans 14 amino acids. Per germline, CDR1 LNHDA and CDR2 SQIVND (reference sequence). The germline V and J ends were trimmed by 4 bases and 7 bases, with 14 bases remaining between them. The DNA of the CDR3 is TGTGCCAGTAGTAACACAGGTTTACGGAATGAGCAGTTCTTC. Protein sequence: CASSNTGLRNEQFF. The entire variable domain, with the rest obtained from reference TRBV19 and TRBJ2-1, is as follows: DGGITQSPKYLFRKEGQNVTLSCEQNLNHDAMYWYRQDPGQGLRLIYYSQIVNDFQKGDIAEGYSVSREKKESFPLTVTSAQKNPTAFYLCASSNTGLRNEQFFGPGTRLTVL.

This chain uses TRBV14 with TRBJ2-4; 7 nucleotides align to TRBD1. Germline values: CDR1 SGHDN, CDR2 FVKESK. The V gene end was trimmed by 1 base and the J gene end by 5 bases; junction bases not matched to a gene: 5. This CDR3 region has 15 residues. This chain's CDR3 is CASSQALGQQNIQYF. CDR3 sequence (DNA): TGTGCCAGCAGCCAAGCCCTGGGACAGCAAAACATTCAGTACTTC.

This clonotype was seen many times. The CDR3 here is CASSLMSTDTQYF. CDR3 DNA: TGTGCCAGCAGCTTAATGAGCACAGATACGCAGTATTTT. This chain uses TRBV11-3 with TRBJ2-3; D gene uncertain. Germline lookup yields CDR1 SGHNT and CDR2 YENEEA. The CDR3 extends over 13 amino acids. The V and J ends lost 2 bases and 0 bases respectively, with 3 bases between them.